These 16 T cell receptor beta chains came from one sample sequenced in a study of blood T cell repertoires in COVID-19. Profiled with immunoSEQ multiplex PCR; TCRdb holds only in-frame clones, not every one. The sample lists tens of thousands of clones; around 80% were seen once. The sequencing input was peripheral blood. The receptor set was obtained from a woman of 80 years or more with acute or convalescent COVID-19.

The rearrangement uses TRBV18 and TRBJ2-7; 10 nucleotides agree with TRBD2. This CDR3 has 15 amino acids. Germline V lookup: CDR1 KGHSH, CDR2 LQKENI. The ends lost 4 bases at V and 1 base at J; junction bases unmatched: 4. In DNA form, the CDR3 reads TGTGCCAGCTCACTCACTAGCGGGGAATCCTACGAGCAGTACTTC. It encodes CASSLTSGESYEQYF. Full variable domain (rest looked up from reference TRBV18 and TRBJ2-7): NAGVMQNPRHLVRRRGQEARLRCSPMKGHSHVYWYRQLPEEGLKFMVYLQKENIIDESGMPKERFSAEFPKEGPSILRIQQVVRGDSAAYFCASSLTSGESYEQYFGPGTRLTVT.

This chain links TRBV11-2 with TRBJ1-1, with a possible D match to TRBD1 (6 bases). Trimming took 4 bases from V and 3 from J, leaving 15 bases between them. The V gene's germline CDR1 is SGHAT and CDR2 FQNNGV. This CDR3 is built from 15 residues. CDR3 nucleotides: TGTGCCAGCAGCTCCCCGTTGGGGACATACACTGAAGCTTTCTTT. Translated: CASSSPLGTYTEAFF.

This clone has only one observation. CDR3 DNA: TGCGCCAGCAGTCAACCTGCAGGGTTTGGAAACACCATATATTTT. It translates to CASSQPAGFGNTIYF. V usage is TRBV23-1 and J usage is TRBJ1-3; tentatively, D is TRBD1 (5 bases). TRBV23-1 qualifies as an ORF whose function is uncertain. This CDR3 is 15 amino acids long. Trimming took 2 bases from V and 3 from J, leaving 11 bases between them.

CDR3 nucleotides: TGTGCCAGTATCCAAGGAAACACCATATATTTT. This codes for CASIQGNTIYF. J is TRBJ1-3 and V is TRBV19; D call uncertain. The V and J ends lost 7 bases and 4 bases respectively, with 5 bases between them. This CDR3 is 11 amino acids long. Germline V gene data show CDR1 as LNHDA and CDR2 as SQIVND (reference sequence). The complete variable domain, with remaining parts taken from reference TRBV19 and TRBJ1-3, reads DGGITQSPKYLFRKEGQNVTLSCEQNLNHDAMYWYRQDPGQGLRLIYYSQIVNDFQKGDIAEGYSVSREKKESFPLTVTSAQKNPTAFYLCASIQGNTIYFGEGSWLTVV.

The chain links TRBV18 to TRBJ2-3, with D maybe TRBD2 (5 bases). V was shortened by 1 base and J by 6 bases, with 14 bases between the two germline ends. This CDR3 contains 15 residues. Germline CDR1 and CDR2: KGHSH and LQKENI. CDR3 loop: CASSPQDGVRDTQYF. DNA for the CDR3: TGTGCCAGCTCACCACAGGACGGGGTTCGGGATACGCAGTATTTT.

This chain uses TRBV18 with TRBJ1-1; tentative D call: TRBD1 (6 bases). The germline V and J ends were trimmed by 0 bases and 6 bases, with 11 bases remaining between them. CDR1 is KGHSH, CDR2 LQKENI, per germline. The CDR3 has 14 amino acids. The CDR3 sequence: CASSPPRTVAEAFF. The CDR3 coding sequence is TGTGCCAGCTCACCACCGAGGACAGTGGCTGAAGCTTTCTTT.

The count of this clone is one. This CDR3 is CASSAVTFTYGYTF. CDR3 DNA: TGTGCCAGCAGCGCTGTTACTTTCACCTATGGCTACACCTTC. V is TRBV5-4 and J is TRBJ1-2; D call uncertain. This CDR3 is built from 14 residues. Trimming took 4 bases from V and 4 from J, leaving 14 bases between them. Germline V gene data show CDR1 as SGHNT and CDR2 as YYREEE (reference sequence).

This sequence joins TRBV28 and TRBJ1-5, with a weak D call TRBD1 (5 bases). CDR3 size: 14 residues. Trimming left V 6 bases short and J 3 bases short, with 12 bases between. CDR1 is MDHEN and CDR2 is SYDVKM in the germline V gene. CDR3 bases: TGTGCCAGCAGGCTCGGGACTAACAATCAGCCCCAGCATTTT. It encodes CASRLGTNNQPQHF.

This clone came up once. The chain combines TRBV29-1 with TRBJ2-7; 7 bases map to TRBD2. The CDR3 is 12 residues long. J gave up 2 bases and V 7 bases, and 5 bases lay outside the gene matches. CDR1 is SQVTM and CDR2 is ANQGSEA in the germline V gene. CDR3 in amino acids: CSASGTTYEQYF. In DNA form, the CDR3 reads TGCAGCGCTAGCGGAACCACCTACGAGCAGTACTTC.

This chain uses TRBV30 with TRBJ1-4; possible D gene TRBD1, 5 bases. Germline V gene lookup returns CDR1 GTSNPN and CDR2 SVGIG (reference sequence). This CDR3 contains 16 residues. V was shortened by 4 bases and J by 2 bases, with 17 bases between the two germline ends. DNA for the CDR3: TGTGCCTGGAACCCGCCCCGACAGTTGACTAATGAAAAACTGTTTTTT. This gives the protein CAWNPPRQLTNEKLFF.

The CDR3 nucleotides are TGTGCCAGCAGCTCAGGTGGCTACGAGCAGTACTTC. It encodes CASSSGGYEQYF. V usage is TRBV11-3 and J usage is TRBJ2-7, with D unclear. The length of the CDR3 is 12 residues. CDR1 SGHNT and CDR2 YENEEA come from the germline V gene. V shed 4 bases and J shed 3 bases, with 7 bases lying between them.

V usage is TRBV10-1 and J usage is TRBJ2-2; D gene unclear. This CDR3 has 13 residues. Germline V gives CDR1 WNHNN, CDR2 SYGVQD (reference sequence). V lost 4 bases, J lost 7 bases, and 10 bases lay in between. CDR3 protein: CASSGNINGELFF. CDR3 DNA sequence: TGCGCCAGCAGTGGAAACATAAACGGGGAGCTGTTTTTT.

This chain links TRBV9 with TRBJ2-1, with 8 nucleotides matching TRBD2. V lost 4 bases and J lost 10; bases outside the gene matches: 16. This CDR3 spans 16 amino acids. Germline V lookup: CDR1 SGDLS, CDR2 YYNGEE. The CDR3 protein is CASSLKIAGSFNEQFF. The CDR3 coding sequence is TGTGCCAGCAGCCTTAAGATAGCGGGAAGCTTTAACGAGCAGTTCTTC. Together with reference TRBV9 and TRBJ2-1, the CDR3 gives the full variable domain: DSGVTQTPKHLITATGQRVTLRCSPRSGDLSVYWYQQSLDQGLQFLIQYYNGEERAKGNILERFSAQQFPDLHSELNLSSLELGDSALYFCASSLKIAGSFNEQFFGPGTRLTVL.

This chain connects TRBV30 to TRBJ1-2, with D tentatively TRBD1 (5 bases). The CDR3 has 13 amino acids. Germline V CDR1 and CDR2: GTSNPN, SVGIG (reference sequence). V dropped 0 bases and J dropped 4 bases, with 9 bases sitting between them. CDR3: CAWSVGEAYGYTF. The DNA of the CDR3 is TGTGCCTGGAGTGTGGGGGAGGCCTATGGCTACACCTTC.

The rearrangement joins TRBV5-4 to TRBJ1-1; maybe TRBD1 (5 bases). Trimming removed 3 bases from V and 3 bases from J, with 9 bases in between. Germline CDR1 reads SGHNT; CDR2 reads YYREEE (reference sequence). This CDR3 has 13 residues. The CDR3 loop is CASSSRVDTEAFF. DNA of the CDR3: TGTGCCAGCAGCTCCAGGGTGGACACTGAAGCTTTCTTT.

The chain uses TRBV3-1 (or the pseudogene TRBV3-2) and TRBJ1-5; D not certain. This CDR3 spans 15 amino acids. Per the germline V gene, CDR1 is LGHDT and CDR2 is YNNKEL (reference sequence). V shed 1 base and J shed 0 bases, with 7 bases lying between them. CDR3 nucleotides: TGTGCCAGCAGCCAAGGGCGGAATAGCAATCAGCCCCAGCATTTT. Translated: CASSQGRNSNQPQHF.